A selection of T cell receptor beta chains follows, all from one sample in a study of shared clonotypes between healthy human individuals. The assay was immunoSEQ multiplex PCR, and TCRdb's table has in-frame clones only and misses some. The sample has about 2.3 million clones; 93% are singletons. Sequenced input: naive CD4+ T cells from PBMCs. These receptors came from a man between 18 and 29 years old in good health. Some clones in this sample may be carry-over from other donors' samples. Both conserved end residues are part of each CDR3. The D gene is left open where the match is weak. Clone sizes are given selectively: once, few, many, or a class where the clone is expanded.

cdr3_length	v_call	j_call	d_call	clone_size	cdr3_aa
14	TRBV2	TRBJ2-7	NA	once	CASSSWDVTYEQYF
13	TRBV28	TRBJ1-1	NA	NA	CASSFRTNTEAFF
13	TRBV4-1	TRBJ1-4	NA	NA	CASSHPLEEKLFF
19	TRBV27	TRBJ2-6	TRBD1	NA	CASSSQATGLRSGANVLTF
14	TRBV6-5	TRBJ1-1	TRBD1	NA	CASSYSRGLTEAFF
11	TRBV11-3	TRBJ2-1	NA	NA	CASSAGNEQFF
15	TRBV9	TRBJ2-1	TRBD2	NA	CASSPSGTSYNEQFF
12	TRBV5-4	TRBJ1-1	NA	NA	CASSLAGEEAFF
13	TRBV6-1	TRBJ2-7	NA	NA	CASSEAGIYEQYF
14	TRBV7-9	TRBJ2-1	NA	NA	CASSLFASYNEQFF
14	TRBV7-2	TRBJ2-5	NA	NA	CASSPGVSRETQYF
14	TRBV7-3	TRBJ1-1	NA	NA	CASSPQGSGTEAFF
14	TRBV28	TRBJ2-7	NA	once	CASRPGTETYEQYF
13	TRBV6-5	TRBJ1-5	NA	NA	CASSSLPPQPQHF
11	TRBV29-1	TRBJ1-1	NA	NA	CSVADRTSGFF
13	TRBV19	TRBJ1-2	NA	few	CASSSRRGSGYTF
16	TRBV11-2	TRBJ1-5	TRBD1	NA	CASSLEMGQGNQPQHF
14	TRBV7-8	TRBJ2-5	NA	NA	CASSLGQAQETQYF
12	TRBV29-1	TRBJ2-3	TRBD1	NA	CSVMQGADTQYF
14	TRBV19	TRBJ2-3	NA	NA	CASSISSGRTTQYF
13	TRBV7-2	TRBJ2-1	NA	NA	CASSAGVYNEQFF
16	TRBV12-5	TRBJ1-5	NA	once	CASGSGTSYGDQPQHF
15	TRBV9	TRBJ2-7	NA	NA	CASSVASGGPYEQYF
15	TRBV15	TRBJ1-2	TRBD1	NA	CATSGRDRGNYGYTF
13	TRBV10-3	TRBJ1-5	NA	NA	CAISGQEDQPQHF
14	TRBV11-1	TRBJ2-3	NA	once	CASSSEGSTDTQYF
14	TRBV7-9	TRBJ2-7	NA	NA	CASSLEGDSYEQYF
13	TRBV28	TRBJ1-2	NA	NA	CASSLGPLYGYTF
16	TRBV7-2	TRBJ2-7	TRBD1	NA	CASSLDARGSLGKQYF
15	TRBV5-1	TRBJ2-6	NA	NA	CASSSLAEGANVLTF
15	TRBV7-3	TRBJ2-2	TRBD2	once	CASSPSGPNTGELFF
17	TRBV28	TRBJ2-1	TRBD2	NA	CASSSGTSGSSYNEQFF
16	TRBV2	TRBJ2-3	TRBD2	NA	CASSEELAGGTDTQYF
14	TRBV27	TRBJ1-5	NA	NA	CASSFLNRDQPQHF
14	TRBV7-3	TRBJ2-1	TRBD2	NA	CASSSSGSYNEQFF
15	TRBV6-5	TRBJ1-1	NA	NA	CASSRSEVANPEAFF
17	TRBV28	TRBJ2-1	TRBD2	NA	CASSFAFSGRWGNEQFF
18	TRBV4-1	TRBJ2-1	TRBD2	once	CASSQGPLAGVKGNEQFF
14	TRBV5-1	TRBJ1-2	TRBD1	NA	CASSLGDRGYGYTF
15	TRBV11-1	TRBJ2-7	TRBD1	NA	CASSLTGTEGNEQYF